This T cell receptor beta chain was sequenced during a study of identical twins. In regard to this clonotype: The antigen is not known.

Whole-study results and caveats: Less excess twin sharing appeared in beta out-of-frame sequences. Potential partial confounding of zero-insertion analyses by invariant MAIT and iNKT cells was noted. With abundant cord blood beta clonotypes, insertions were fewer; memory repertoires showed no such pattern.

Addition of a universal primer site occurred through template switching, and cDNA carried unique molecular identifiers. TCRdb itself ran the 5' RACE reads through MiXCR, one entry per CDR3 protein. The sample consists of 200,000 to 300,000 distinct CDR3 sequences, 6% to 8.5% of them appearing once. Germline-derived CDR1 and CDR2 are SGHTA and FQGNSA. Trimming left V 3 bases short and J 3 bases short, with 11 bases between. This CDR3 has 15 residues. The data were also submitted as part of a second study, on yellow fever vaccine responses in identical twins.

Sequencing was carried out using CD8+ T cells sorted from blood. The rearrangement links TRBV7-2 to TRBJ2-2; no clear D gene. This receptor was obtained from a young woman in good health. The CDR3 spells CASSLGVRYTGELFF. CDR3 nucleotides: TGTGCCAGCAGCTTGGGCGTCAGATACACCGGGGAGCTGTTTTTT.